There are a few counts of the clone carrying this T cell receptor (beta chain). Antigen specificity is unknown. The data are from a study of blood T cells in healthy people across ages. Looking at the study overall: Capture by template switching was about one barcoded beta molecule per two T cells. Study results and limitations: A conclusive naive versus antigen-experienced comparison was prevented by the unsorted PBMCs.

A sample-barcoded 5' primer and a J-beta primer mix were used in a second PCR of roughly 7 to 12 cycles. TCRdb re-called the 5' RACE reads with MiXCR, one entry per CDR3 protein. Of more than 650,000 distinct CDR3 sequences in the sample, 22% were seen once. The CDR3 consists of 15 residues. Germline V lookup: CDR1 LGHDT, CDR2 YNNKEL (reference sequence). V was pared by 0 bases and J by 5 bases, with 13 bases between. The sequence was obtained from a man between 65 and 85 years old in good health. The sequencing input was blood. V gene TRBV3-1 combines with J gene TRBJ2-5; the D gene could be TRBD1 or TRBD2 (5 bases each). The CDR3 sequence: CASSQDQVWGETQYF. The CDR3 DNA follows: TGTGCCAGCAGCCAAGATCAGGTTTGGGGGGAGACCCAGTACTTC.